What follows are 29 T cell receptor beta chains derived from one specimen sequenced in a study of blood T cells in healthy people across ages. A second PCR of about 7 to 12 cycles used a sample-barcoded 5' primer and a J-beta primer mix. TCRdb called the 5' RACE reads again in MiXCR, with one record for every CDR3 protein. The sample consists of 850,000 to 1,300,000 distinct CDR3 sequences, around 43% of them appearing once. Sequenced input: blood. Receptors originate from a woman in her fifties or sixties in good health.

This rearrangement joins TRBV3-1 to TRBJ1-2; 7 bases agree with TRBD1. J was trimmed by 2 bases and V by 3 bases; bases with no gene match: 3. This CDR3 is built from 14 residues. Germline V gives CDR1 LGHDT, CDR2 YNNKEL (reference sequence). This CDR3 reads CASSQIQGNYGYTF. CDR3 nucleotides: TGTGCCAGCAGCCAGATACAGGGGAACTATGGCTACACCTTC.

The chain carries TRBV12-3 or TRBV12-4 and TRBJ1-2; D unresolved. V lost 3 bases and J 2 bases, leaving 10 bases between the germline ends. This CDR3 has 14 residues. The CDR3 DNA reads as TGTGCCAGCAGTTTGGGGTGGCGGAACTATGGCTACACCTTC. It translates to CASSLGWRNYGYTF.

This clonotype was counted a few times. The CDR3 loop reads CASSLRVQSPHGYTF. The CDR3 nucleotides are TGCGCCAGCAGCTTGAGGGTGCAGTCCCCCCATGGCTACACCTTC. V usage is TRBV5-1 and J usage is TRBJ1-2; the D is unclear. V lost 1 base, J lost 6 bases, and 16 bases lay in between. CDR1 SGHRS and CDR2 YFSETQ come from the germline V gene. This CDR3 contains 15 residues.

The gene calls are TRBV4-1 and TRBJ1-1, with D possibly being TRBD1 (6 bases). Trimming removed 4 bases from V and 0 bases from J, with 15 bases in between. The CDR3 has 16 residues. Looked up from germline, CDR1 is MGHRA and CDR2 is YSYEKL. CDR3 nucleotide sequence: TGCGCCAGCAGCCGCATACTACAGGGTTTGAACACTGAAGCTTTCTTT. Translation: CASSRILQGLNTEAFF.

For the CDR3, the DNA is TGCAGCGCGACAGGGGGCAAGTGGTACACTGAAGCTTTCTTT. Encoded protein: CSATGGKWYTEAFF. The genes are TRBV20-1 and TRBJ1-1; TRBD1 agrees at 10 bases. CDR3 length equals 14 residues. Germline-derived CDR1 and CDR2 are DFQATT and SNEGSKA (reference sequence).

Written as DNA, the CDR3 is TGCGCCAGCAGCCGGACAGGTCAAAGCTCCTATAATTCACCCCTCCACTTT. This gives the protein CASSRTGQSSYNSPLHF. This chain links TRBV5-1 with TRBJ1-6, with TRBD1 matching over 7 bases. V lost 4 bases and J lost 0; bases outside the gene matches: 7. This CDR3 has 17 residues. Germline V gene lookup returns CDR1 SGHRS and CDR2 YFSETQ.

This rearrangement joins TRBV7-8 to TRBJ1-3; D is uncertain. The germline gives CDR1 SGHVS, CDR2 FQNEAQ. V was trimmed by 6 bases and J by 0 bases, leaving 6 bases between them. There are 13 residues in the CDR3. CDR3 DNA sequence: TGTGCCAGCAGACCCAGCTCTGGAAACACCATATATTTT. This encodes CASRPSSGNTIYF.

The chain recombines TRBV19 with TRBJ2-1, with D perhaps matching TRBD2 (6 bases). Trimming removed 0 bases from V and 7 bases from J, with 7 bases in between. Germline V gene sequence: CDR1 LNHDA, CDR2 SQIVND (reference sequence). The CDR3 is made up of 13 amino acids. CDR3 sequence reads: CASSIEGLNEQFF. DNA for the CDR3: TGTGCCAGTAGTATAGAAGGACTAAATGAGCAGTTCTTC.

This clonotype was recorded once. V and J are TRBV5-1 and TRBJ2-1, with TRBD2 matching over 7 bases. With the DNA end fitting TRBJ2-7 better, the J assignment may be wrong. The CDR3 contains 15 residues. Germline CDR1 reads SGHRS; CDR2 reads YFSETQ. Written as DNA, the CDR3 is TGCGCCAGCAGCTCAATGGGAGGGCGAAACAATGAGCAGTACTTC. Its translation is CASSSMGGRNNEQYF.

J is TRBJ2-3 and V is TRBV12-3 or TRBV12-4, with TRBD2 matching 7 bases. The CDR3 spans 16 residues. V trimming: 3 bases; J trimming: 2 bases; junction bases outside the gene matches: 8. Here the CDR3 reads CASSFSDGRSTDTQYF. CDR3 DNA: TGTGCCAGCAGTTTTTCCGACGGGAGGTCCACAGATACGCAGTATTTT.

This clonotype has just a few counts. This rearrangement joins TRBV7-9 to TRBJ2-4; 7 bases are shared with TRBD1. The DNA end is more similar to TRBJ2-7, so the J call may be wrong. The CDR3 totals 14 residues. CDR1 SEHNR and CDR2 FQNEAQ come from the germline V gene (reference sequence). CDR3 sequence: CASSHGQAFYEQYF. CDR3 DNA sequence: TGTGCCAGCAGCCACGGACAGGCCTTCTACGAGCAGTACTTC.

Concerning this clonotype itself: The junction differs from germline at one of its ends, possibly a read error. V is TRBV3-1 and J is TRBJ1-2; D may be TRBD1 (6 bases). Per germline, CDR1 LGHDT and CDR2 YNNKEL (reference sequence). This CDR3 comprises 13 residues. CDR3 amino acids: CASSQVGEQGYIF. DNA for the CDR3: TGTGCCAGCAGCCAAGTGGGGGAACAGGGCTACATCTTC.

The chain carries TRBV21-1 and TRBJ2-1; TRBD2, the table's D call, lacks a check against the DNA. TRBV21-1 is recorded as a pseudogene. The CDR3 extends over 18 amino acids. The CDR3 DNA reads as TGTGCCAGCAAGGGACTAGCGGGAGACTCTCCCTCCTACAATGAGCAGTTCTTC. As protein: CASKGLAGDSPSYNEQFF.

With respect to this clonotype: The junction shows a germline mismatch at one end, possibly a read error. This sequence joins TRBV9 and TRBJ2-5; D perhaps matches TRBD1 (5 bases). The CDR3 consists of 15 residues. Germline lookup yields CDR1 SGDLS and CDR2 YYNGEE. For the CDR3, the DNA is TGTGCCAGCAGCGTAGATCAGGGTTGGTCAGAGACCCGGTACTTC. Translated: CASSVDQGWSETRYF.

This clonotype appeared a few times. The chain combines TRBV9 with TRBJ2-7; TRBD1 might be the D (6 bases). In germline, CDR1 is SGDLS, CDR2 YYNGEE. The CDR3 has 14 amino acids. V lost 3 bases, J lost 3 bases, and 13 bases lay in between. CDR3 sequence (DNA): TGTGCCAGCAGCGCGTCAGGGGCCGGCTACGAGCAGTACTTC. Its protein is CASSASGAGYEQYF.

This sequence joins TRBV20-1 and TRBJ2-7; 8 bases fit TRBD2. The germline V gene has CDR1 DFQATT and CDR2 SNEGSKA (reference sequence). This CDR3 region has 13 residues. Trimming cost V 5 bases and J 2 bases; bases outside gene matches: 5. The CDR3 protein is CSARTAGAYEQYF. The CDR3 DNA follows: TGCAGTGCTCGAACAGCGGGAGCCTACGAGCAGTACTTC.

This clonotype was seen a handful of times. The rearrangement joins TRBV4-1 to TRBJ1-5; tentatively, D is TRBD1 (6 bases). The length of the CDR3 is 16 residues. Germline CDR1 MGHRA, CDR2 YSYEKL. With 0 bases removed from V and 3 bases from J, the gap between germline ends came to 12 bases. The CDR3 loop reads CASSQDLTGYNQPQHF. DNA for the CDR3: TGCGCCAGCAGCCAAGATCTAACAGGGTACAATCAGCCCCAGCATTTT.

This chain's CDR3 is CASSVSGVSYEQYF. The CDR3 DNA reads as TGTGCCAGCAGCGTATCAGGGGTCTCCTACGAGCAGTACTTC. The genes are TRBV6-2 or TRBV6-3 and TRBJ2-7; tentative D call: TRBD1 (6 bases). V was clipped by 6 bases and J by 0 bases, with 12 bases between them. From germline, CDR1 is MNHEY and CDR2 SVGEGT. This CDR3 spans 14 amino acids.

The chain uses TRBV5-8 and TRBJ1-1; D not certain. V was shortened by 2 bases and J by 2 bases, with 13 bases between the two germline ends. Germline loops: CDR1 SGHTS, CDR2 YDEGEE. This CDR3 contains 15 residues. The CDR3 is CASSLRAFRNTEAFF. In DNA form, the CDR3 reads TGTGCCAGCAGCTTACGAGCTTTTCGTAACACTGAAGCTTTCTTT.

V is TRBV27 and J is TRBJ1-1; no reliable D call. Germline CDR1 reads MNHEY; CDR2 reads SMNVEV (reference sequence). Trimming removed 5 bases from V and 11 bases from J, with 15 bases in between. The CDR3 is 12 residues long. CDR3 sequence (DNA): TGTGCCAGCAGTCCTACGGAGGTGCAGGCTTTCTTT. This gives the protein CASSPTEVQAFF.

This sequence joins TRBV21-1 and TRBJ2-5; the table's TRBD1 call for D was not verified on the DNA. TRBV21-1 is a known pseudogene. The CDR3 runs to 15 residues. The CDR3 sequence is CASSRQGRYQETQYF. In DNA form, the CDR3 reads TGTGCCAGCAGCAGACAGGGACGTTACCAAGAGACCCAGTACTTC.

The CDR3 loop is CASNQNQARSNNEQYF. DNA for the CDR3: TGCGCCAGCAACCAGAATCAGGCCCGCTCGAACAATGAGCAGTACTTC. The gene calls are TRBV5-1 and TRBJ2-1; D not certain. The DNA matches TRBJ2-7 better at its end, which makes the J call doubtful. The CDR3 length is 16 residues. Germline V gene sequence: CDR1 SGHRS, CDR2 YFSETQ.

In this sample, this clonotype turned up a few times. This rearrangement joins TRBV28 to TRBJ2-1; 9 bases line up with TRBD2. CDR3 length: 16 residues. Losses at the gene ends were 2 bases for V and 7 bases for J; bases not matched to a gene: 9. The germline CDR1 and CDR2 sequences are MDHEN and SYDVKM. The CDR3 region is CASSLTTSGGGNEQFF. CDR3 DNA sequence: TGTGCCAGCAGTTTAACGACTAGCGGAGGGGGGAATGAGCAGTTCTTC.

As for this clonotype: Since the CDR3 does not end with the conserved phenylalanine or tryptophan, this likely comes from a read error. CDR3 sequence: CASSPGELLVQTQYY. The CDR3, as DNA: TGCGCCAGCAGCCCGGGGGAGTTACTAGTTCAGACCCAGTACTAC. The chain employs TRBV5-1 and TRBJ2-5; D possibly corresponds to TRBD2 (6 bases). CDR1 is SGHRS, CDR2 YFSETQ, per germline. Trimming removed 4 bases from V and 6 bases from J, with 19 bases in between. The CDR3 totals 15 residues.

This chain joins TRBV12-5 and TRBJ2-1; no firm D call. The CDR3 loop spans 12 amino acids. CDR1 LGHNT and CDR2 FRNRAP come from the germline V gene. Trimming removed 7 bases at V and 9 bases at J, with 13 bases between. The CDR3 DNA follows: TGTGCTAGTGCAAACGAGCGTGGTGAGCAGTTCTTC. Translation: CASANERGEQFF. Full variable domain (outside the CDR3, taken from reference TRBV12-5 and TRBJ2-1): DARVTQTPRHKVTEMGQEVTMRCQPILGHNTVFWYRQTMMQGLELLAYFRNRAPLDDSGMPKDRFSAEMPDATLATLKIQPSEPRDSAVYFCASANERGEQFFGPGTRLTVL.

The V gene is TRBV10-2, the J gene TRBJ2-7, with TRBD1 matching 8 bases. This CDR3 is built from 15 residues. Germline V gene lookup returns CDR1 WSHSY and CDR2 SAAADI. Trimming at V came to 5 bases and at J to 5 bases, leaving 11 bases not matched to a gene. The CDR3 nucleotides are TGCGCCAGCAGTAACTCCCAGGGGGCGAACAACGAGCAGTACTTC. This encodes CASSNSQGANNEQYF.

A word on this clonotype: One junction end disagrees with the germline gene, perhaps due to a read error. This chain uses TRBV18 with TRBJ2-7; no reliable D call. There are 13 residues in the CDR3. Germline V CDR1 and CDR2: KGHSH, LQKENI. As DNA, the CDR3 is TGTGCCAGCTCACCACCTTCTGTCTACGAGCAGCACTTC. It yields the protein CASSPPSVYEQHF. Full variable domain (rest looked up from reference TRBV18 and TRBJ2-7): NAGVMQNPRHLVRRRGQEARLRCSPMKGHSHVYWYRQLPEEGLKFMVYLQKENIIDESGMPKERFSAEFPKEGPSILRIQQVVRGDSAAYFCASSPPSVYEQHFGPGTRLTVT.

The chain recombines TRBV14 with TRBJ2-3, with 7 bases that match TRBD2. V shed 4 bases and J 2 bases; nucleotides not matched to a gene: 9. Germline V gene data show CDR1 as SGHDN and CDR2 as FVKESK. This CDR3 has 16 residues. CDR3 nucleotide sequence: TGTGCCAGCAGCCCTCTGCCCGGGACTAACACAGATACGCAGTATTTT. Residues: CASSPLPGTNTDTQYF.

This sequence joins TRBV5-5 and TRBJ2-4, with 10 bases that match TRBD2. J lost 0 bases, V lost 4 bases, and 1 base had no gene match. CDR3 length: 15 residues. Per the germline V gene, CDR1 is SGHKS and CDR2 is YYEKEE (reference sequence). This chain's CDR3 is CASSRLAGAKNIQYF. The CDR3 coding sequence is TGTGCCAGCAGCAGACTAGCGGGAGCCAAAAACATTCAGTACTTC.